This T cell receptor (beta chain) is from a study of blood T cell repertoires in COVID-19 (TCRdb year 2020). Background for the entire study: Collaborator samples came from the United States, Italy and Spain and covered acute and convalescent phases of COVID-19. The material from the prospective study consisted of cDNA or gDNA derived from T cells, B-cell-depleted T cells, or PBMCs. The sample metadata nearly always contained a de-identified subject ID, COVID-19 status, age in years and sex. Samples were obtained from the ongoing ImmuneRACE study (first 160 participants) and from over 1,000 subjects provided by 6 global collaborators. The repertoires were released in a freely available public database intended as a resource for research on the immune response to SARS-CoV-2. The dataset comprised deeply sampled blood TCRbeta repertoires from subjects exposed to, actively infected with, or recovered from COVID-19. Where available, HLA class I and class II types were obtained from metadata supplied by the sample provider rather than from assay-based typing.

TCRbeta CDR3 regions were amplified from genomic DNA by means of the immunoSEQ Assay, a bias-controlled multiplex PCR. In the authors' own workflow: Within the assay, amplification of reference gene primers was used to estimate how many nucleated cells each sample contained. To quantify the absolute abundance of each unique TCRbeta CDR3 rearrangement, sequence reads were collapsed and filtered. For each sample, productive Simpson clonality was calculated by taking the square root of Simpson's diversity index across productive rearrangements. Here the immuneACCESS table is served through TCRdb, limited to in-frame sequences with V and J called. Missing clones are a known gap in these copies; in checked studies unresolved V genes cover under half, and the rest lacks a known reason. The V and J calls and clone size are taken from that table; D and trimming were inferred from the DNA. The sample table shows 350,000 to 450,000 clones, and less than 85% are seen once. The top ten hold roughly 3.6% of the sample.

The research as a whole found: How much clinical and demographic metadata was included differed by source and by participant, and the metadata was provided uncurated.

Unmatched junction bases come to 15, with V trimmed by 5 bases and J by 4 bases. From the cysteine up to the phenylalanine, the CDR3 has a length of 17 residues. The DNA shown is the 51-base CDR3, in frame from base 1. Reading the germline V gene gives CDR1 SGDLS and CDR2 YYNGEE. This clone was observed a single time. Its target antigen remains unknown. Per-base qualities were not stored, and no clone one base away is much larger. Each collaborating institution followed its own protocols to collect whole blood in K2EDTA tubes. For TCRbeta analysis, collaborator samples were shipped as frozen whole blood, as isolated PBMCs, or as DNA extracted from either sample type.

The rearrangement joined TRBV9 to TRBJ2-1; a stretch of 7 junction bases matches TRBD2. The sequencing sample was made of peripheral blood. The TCR was taken from a woman between 18 and 29 years old with acute or convalescent COVID-19. The nucleotide sequence reads as follows: TGTGCCAGCAGACCAGGCGGGGCGGGAGAGTCATACAATGAGCAGTTCTTC. Translated, it gives CASRPGGAGESYNEQFF.